This passage covers 5 T cell receptor beta chains from one sample sequenced in a study of CD8 T cells in ankylosing spondylitis. From the 5' RACE reads, TCRdb called clonotypes with MiXCR, one entry per CDR3 protein. The repertoire consists of roughly 130,000 distinct CDR3 sequences, with 9.3% occurring once and the leading ten covering approximately 3.5%. Sequences were obtained from blood, either unsorted or a sorted T cell fraction (not recorded which). These receptors were obtained from a male donor with ankylosing spondylitis or in good health (not recorded which).

This clonotype was counted at least ten times. The chain carries TRBV6-2 or TRBV6-3 and TRBJ2-5; TRBD2 is a possible D gene (5 bases). Trimming shortened V by 8 bases and J by 0 bases, and 13 bases separated the two germline ends. Germline V gives CDR1 MNHEY, CDR2 SVGEGT. This CDR3 is built from 14 residues. In DNA form, the CDR3 reads TGTGCCAGCGGACTCGGACGGTACCAAGAGACCCAGTACTTC. This sequence encodes CASGLGRYQETQYF.

The sample holds many counts of this clonotype. The rearrangement joins TRBV12-3 or TRBV12-4 to TRBJ2-5, with D unclear. This CDR3 region has 16 residues. The V end was cut by 3 bases, the J end by 1 base, with 15 bases between. DNA of the CDR3: TGTGCCAGCAGTTTTGGGGTACTGGGTGGCCAAGAGACCCAGTACTTC. Translated, it gives CASSFGVLGGQETQYF.

This clonotype was counted at least ten times. The V call is TRBV12-3 or TRBV12-4, the J call TRBJ2-2, with 8 bases that match TRBD2. The V gene end was trimmed by 3 bases and the J gene end by 5 bases; junction bases not matched to a gene: 11. CDR3 length: 17 residues. The CDR3, as DNA: TGTGCCAGCAGTTTGGGTCTCGGAGCGGGAGATACCGGGGAGCTGTTTTTT. Its translation is CASSLGLGAGDTGELFF.

The sample holds many counts of this clonotype. The chain employs TRBV20-1 and TRBJ1-1; D may be TRBD1 (5 bases). The germline CDR1 and CDR2 sequences are DFQATT and SNEGSKA (reference sequence). Between the trimmed V and J ends, which lost 6 bases and 2 bases, there was a span of 13 bases. CDR3 length: 13 residues. CDR3 region: CSAGGTPNTEAFF. CDR3 coding DNA: TGCAGTGCCGGTGGGACCCCAAACACTGAAGCTTTCTTT.

In its sample, this clonotype was seen a few times. This chain joins TRBV4-3 and TRBJ2-1, with TRBD2 matching 8 bases. The germline V gene has CDR1 LGHNA and CDR2 YSLEER. There are 18 residues in the CDR3. J lost 5 bases, V lost 1 base, and 13 bases had no gene match. The CDR3 loop reads CASSQAYYSGGSNNEQFF. Here the CDR3 DNA reads TGCGCCAGCAGCCAAGCTTATTATTCGGGAGGGTCGAACAATGAGCAGTTCTTC.